Detailed here is one T cell receptor (beta chain). Its antigen is unknown. Through a sample-barcoded 5' primer and a J-beta primer mix, a second PCR was run for roughly 6 to 11 cycles. TCRdb reprocessed the 5' RACE reads with MiXCR, giving one entry per CDR3 protein. The sample has around 780,000 distinct CDR3 sequences; roughly 25% are singletons. The sample belongs to a study of blood T cells in healthy people across ages. At the level of the study: Per two T cells, template switching captured roughly one barcoded beta molecule.

Study-wide findings and caveats: Calculation of diversity from one million T cells yielded estimates considered to be underestimates.

At least 6 million PBMCs were isolated per sample. Germline V lookup: CDR1 SGHRS, CDR2 YFSETQ. Trimming stripped 1 base from V and 4 bases from J, with 8 bases between. The CDR3 is made up of 13 amino acids. The same data also went into a second study, on T cells of mothers and their children. This second study notes: Among related mother-child pairs, overlap was slightly higher than in unrelated pairs, though not significantly.

The origin of this receptor is a boy under 18 in good health. Sequencing was done on a sample of blood. The rearrangement links TRBV5-1 to TRBJ1-1; D remains ambiguous. The CDR3 bases are TGCGCCAGCAGCTTGACGGTTGTCACTGAAGCTTTCTTT. Residues: CASSLTVVTEAFF.